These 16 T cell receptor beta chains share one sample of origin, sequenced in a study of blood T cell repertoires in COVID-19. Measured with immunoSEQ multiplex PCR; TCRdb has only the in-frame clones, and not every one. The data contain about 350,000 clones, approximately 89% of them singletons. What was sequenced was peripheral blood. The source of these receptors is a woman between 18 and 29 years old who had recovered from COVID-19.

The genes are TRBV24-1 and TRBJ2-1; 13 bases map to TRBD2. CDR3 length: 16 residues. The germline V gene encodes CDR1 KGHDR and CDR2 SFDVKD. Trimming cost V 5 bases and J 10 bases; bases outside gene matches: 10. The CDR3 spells CATSVGGLAGRGEQFF. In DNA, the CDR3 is TGTGCCACCAGTGTGGGGGGACTAGCGGGACGCGGGGAGCAGTTCTTC.

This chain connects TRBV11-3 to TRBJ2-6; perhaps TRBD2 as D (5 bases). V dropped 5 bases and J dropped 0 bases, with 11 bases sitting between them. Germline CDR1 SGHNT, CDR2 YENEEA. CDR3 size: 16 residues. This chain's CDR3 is CASSIRGVSGANVLTF. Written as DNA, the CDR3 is TGTGCCAGCAGCATCCGGGGTGTCTCTGGGGCCAACGTCCTGACTTTC.

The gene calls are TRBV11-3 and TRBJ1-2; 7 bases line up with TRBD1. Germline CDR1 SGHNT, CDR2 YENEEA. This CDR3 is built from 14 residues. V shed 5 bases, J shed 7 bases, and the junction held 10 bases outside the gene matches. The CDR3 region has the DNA TGTGCCAGCAGCCCCGACAGGGATAGGGGTGGCTACACCTTC. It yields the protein CASSPDRDRGGYTF.

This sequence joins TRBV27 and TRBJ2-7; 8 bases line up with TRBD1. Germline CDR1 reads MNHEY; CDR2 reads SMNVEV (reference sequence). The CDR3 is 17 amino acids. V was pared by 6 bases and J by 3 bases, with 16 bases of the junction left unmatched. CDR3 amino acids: CASSQYNVDRGYYEQYV. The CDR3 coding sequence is TGTGCCAGCAGCCAATACAACGTCGACAGGGGTTACTACGAGCAGTACGTC.

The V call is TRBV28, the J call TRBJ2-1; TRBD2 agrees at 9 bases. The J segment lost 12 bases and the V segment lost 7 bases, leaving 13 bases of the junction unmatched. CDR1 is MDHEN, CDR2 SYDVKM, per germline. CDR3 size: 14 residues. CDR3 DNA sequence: TGTGCCAGCAAAGGGGCGGGAGGGAACAAGGGGCAGTTCTTC. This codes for CASKGAGGNKGQFF. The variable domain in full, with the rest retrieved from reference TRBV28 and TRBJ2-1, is DVKVTQSSRYLVKRTGEKVFLECVQDMDHENMFWYRQDPGLGLRLIYFSYDVKMKEKGDIPEGYSVSREKKERFSLILESASTNQTSMYLCASKGAGGNKGQFFGPGTRLTVL.

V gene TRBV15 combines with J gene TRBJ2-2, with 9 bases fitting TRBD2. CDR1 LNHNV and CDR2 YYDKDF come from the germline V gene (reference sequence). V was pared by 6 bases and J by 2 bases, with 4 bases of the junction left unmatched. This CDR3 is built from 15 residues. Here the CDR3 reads CATRIAGVNTGELFF. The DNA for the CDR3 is TGTGCCACCAGAATAGCGGGGGTTAACACCGGGGAGCTGTTTTTT.

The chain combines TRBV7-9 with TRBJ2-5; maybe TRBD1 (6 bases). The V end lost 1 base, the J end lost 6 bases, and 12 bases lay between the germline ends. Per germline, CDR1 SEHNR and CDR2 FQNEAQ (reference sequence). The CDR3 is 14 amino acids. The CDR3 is CASSLDRGSKTQYF. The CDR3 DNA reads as TGTGCCAGCAGCTTAGATAGGGGGAGCAAGACCCAGTACTTC.

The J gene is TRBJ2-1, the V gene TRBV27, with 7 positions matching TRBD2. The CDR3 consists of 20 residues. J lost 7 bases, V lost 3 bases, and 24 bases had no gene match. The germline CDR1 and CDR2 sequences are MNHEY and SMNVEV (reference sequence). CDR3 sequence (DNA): TGTGCCAGCAGTTTCACCAGCGGGATTCTAGGCGTCAGGATTGAGAATGAGCAGTTCTTC. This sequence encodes CASSFTSGILGVRIENEQFF.

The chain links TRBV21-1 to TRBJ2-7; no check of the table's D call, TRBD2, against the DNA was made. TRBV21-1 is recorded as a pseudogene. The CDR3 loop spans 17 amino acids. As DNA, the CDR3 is TGTGCCAGCAGCACCCGGACCCGCGGGGCGAGCTCCTACGAGCAGTACGTC. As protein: CASSTRTRGASSYEQYV.

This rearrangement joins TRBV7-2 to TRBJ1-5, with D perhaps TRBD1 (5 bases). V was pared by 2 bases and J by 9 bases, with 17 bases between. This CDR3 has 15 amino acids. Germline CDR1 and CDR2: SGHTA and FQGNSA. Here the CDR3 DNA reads TGTGCCAGCAGCTTACCCCTCGTGGGCGGGGGGCCCCAGCATTTT. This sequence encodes CASSLPLVGGGPQHF.

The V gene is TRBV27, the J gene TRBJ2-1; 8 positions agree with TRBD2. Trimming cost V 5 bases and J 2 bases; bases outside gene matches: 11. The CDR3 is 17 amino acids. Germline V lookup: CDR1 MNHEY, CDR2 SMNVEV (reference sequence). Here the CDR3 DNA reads TGTGCCAGCAGTCACGCCCCCGGACTAGCAACCTACAATGAGCAGTTCTTC. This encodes CASSHAPGLATYNEQFF.

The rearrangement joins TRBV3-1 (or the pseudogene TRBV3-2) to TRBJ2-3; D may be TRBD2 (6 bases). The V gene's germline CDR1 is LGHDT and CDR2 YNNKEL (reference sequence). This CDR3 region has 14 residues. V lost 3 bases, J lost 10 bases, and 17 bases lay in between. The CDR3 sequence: CASSQSLALGPQYF. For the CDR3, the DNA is TGTGCCAGCAGCCAGTCACTAGCTCTGGGTCCGCAGTATTTT.

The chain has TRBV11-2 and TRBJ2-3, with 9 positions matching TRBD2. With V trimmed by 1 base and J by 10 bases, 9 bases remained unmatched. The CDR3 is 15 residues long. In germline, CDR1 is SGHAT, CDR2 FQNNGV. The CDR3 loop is CASSLGLAGFEAQYF. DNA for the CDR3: TGTGCCAGCAGCTTAGGGCTAGCGGGATTCGAGGCGCAGTATTTT.

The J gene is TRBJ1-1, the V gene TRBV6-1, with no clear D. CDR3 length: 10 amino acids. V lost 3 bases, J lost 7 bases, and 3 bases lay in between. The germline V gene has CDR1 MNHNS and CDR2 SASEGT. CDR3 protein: CASSDSEAFF. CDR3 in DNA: TGTGCCAGCAGTGACAGTGAAGCTTTCTTT.

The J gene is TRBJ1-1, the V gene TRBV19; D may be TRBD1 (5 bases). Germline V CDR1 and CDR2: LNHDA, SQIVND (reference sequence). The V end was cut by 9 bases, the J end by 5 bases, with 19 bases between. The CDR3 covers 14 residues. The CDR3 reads CASNRRTGDTEAFF. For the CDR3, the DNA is TGTGCCAGCAACCGGAGAACAGGAGATACTGAAGCTTTCTTT.

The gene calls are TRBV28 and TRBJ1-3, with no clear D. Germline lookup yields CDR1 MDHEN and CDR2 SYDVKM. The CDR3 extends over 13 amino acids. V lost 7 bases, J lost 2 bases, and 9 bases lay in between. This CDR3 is CASKESAGNTIYF. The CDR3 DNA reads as TGTGCCAGCAAAGAGAGCGCTGGAAACACCATATATTTT.